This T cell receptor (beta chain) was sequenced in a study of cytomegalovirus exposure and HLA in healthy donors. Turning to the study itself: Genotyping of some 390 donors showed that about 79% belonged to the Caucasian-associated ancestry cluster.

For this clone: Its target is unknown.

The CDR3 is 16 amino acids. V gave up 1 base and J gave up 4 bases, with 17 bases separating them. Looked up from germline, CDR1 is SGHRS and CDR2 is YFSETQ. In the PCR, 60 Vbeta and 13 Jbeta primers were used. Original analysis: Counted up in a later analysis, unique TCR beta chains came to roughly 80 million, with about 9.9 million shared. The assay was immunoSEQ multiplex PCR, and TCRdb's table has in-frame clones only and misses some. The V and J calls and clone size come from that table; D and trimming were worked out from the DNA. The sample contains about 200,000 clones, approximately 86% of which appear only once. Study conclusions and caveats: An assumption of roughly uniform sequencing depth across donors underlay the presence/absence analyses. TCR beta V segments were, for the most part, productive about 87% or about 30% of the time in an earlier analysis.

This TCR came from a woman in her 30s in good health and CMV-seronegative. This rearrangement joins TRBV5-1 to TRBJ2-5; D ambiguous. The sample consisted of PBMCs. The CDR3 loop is CASSLSRGLRGETQYF. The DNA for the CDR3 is TGCGCCAGCAGCTTGAGCCGCGGCCTACGCGGAGAGACCCAGTACTTC.